The clone carrying this T cell receptor (beta chain) was recorded many times. The target antigen is unknown. TCRdb re-analysed the 5' RACE reads in MiXCR, keeping a single row per CDR3 protein. This sample has more than 300,000 distinct CDR3 sequences, with about an eighth found just once. The data belong to a study of T-cell memory formation after mild COVID-19. On the study more broadly: TCR clusters were mostly confined to one donor each.

Trimming stripped 0 bases from V and 2 bases from J, with 15 bases between. Germline V CDR1 and CDR2: MNHEY, SVGAGI. The CDR3 is made up of 17 amino acids. Study-level findings and limits: Later expanders leaned CD4+, whereas clones that contracted between day 15 and 85 were balanced CD4/CD8.

The receptor was isolated from a man younger than 35 who had mild COVID-19 (a few samples of this study predate the infection). Cell type and time point are not known. V and J are TRBV6-5 and TRBJ2-3; D is ambiguous. Sequencing input: PBMCs or a T cell subset sorted from them (not recorded which). CDR3 bases: TGTGCCAGCAGTTACTCTACCGACCCGCTCACCACAGATACGCAGTATTTT. Its protein product is CASSYSTDPLTTDTQYF.